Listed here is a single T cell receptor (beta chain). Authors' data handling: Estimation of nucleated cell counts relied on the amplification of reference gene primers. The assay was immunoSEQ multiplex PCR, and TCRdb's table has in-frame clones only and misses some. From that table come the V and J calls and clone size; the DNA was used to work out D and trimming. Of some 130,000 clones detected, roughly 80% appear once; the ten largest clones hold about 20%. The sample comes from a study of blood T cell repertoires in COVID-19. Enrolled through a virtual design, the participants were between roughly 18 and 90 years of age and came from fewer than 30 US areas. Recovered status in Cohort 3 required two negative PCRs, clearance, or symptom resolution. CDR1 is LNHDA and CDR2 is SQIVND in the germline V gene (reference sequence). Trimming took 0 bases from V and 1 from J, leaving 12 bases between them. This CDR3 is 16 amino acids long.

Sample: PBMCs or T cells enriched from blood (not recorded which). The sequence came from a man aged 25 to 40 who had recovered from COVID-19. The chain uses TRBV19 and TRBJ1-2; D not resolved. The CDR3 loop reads CASSIDLADFNYGYTF. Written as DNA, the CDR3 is TGTGCCAGTAGTATAGATCTAGCGGATTTTAACTATGGCTACACCTTC. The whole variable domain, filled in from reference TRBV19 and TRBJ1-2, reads DGGITQSPKYLFRKEGQNVTLSCEQNLNHDAMYWYRQDPGQGLRLIYYSQIVNDFQKGDIAEGYSVSREKKESFPLTVTSAQKNPTAFYLCASSIDLADFNYGYTFGSGTRLTVV.